This T cell receptor (beta chain) was profiled in a study of CD8 T cells in ankylosing spondylitis. General study points: Clones linked with disease were CD8+ and fairly uncommon in the peripheral blood. Prior work had noted some motif variants in reactive arthritis blood and synovial fluid.

V was pared by 4 bases and J by 1 base, with 12 bases between. The CDR3 contains 15 residues. Germline-derived CDR1 and CDR2 are ENHRY and SYGVKD. With respect to this clonotype: The target antigen is unknown.

Each TCR beta library was made by quantitative 5'-RACE that incorporated molecular barcodes. TCRdb reprocessed the 5' RACE reads via MiXCR and lists one record per CDR3 protein. The sample holds about 340,000 distinct CDR3 sequences, roughly 15% seen once. The rearrangement uses TRBV10-3 and TRBJ2-3, with D hard to call. Sequences were obtained from blood, either unsorted or a sorted T cell fraction (not recorded which). The sequence was collected from a male donor with ankylosing spondylitis or in good health (not recorded which). The CDR3 nucleotides read TGTGCCATCAGTGCGGGTCCCTCTGGCACAGATACGCAGTATTTT. Translating gives CAISAGPSGTDTQYF.